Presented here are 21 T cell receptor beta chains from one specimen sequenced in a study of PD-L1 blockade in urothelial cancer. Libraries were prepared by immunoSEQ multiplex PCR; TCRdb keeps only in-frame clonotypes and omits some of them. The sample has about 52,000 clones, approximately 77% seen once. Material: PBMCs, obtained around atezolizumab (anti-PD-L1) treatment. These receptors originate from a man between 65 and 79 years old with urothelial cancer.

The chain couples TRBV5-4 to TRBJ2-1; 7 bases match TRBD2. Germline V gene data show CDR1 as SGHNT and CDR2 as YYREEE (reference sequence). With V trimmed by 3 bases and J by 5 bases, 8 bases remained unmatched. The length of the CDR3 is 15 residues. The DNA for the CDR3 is TGTGCCAGCAGCTCCCAGCGGGGTCGGGACAATGAGCAGTTCTTC. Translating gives CASSSQRGRDNEQFF.

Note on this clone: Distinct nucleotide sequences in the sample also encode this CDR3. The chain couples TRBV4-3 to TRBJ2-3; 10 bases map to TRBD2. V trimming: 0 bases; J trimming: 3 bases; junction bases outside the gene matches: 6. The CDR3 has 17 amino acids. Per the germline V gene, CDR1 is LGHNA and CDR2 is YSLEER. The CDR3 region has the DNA TGCGCCAGCAGCCAAGACTCGGCTAGCGGGGGAACAGATACGCAGTATTTT. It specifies CASSQDSASGGTDTQYF.

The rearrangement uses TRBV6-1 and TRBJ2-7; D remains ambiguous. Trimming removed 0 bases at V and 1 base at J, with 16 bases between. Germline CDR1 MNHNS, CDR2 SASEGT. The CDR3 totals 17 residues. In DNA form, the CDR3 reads TGTGCCAGCAGTGAAGCAGGCGGTTCGCTCCTTTCCTACGAGCAGTACTTC. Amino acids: CASSEAGGSLLSYEQYF.

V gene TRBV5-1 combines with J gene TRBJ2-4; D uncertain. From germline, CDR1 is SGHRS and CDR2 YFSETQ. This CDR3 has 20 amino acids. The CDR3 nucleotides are TGCGCGAGCGCGGTTTCCATTGGATATCAAGGTGGTCGCGCCAAAAACATTCAGTACTTC. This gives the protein CASAVSIGYQGGRAKNIQYF.

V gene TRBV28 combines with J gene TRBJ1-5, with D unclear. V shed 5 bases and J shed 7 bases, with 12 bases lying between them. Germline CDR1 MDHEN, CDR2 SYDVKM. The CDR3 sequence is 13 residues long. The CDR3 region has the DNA TGTGCCAGCAGTATCCACGACGGGCAGCCCCAGCATTTT. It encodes CASSIHDGQPQHF.

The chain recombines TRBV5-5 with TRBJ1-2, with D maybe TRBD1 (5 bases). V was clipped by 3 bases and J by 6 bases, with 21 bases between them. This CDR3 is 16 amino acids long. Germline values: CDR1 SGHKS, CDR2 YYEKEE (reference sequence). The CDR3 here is CASSSTAQGAMDGYTF. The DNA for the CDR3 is TGTGCCAGCAGCTCCACCGCCCAGGGTGCTATGGATGGCTACACCTTC.

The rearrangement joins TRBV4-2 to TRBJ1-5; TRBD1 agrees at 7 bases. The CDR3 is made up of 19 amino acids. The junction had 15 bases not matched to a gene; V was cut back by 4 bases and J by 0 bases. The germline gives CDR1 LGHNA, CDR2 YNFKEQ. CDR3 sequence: CASSRTWATGTYSNQPQHF. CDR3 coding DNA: TGTGCCAGCAGCCGGACATGGGCGACAGGGACCTATAGCAATCAGCCCCAGCATTTT.

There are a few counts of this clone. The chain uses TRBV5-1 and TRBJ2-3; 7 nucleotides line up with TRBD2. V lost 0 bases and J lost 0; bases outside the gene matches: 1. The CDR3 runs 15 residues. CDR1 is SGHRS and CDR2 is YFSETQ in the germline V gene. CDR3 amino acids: CASSLGLASTDTQYF. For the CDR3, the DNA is TGCGCCAGCAGCTTGGGACTAGCTAGCACAGATACGCAGTATTTT.

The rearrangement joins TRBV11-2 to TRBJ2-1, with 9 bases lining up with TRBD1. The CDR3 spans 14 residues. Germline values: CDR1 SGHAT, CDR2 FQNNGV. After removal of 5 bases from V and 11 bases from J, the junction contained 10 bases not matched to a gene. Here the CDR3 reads CASSAGPQGAKQFF. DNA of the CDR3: TGTGCCAGCAGCGCAGGACCACAGGGGGCAAAGCAGTTCTTC.

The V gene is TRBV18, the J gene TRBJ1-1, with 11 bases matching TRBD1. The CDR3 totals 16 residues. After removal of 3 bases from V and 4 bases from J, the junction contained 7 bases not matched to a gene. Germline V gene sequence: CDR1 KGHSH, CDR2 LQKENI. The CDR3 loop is CASSPLGQGASTEAFF. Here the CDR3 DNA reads TGTGCCAGCTCACCCTTAGGACAGGGGGCGAGCACTGAAGCTTTCTTT.

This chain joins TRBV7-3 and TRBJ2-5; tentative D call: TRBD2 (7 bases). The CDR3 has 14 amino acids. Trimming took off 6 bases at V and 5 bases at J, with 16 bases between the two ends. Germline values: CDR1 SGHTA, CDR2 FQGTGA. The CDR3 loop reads CASSRGTRGETQYF. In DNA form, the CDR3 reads TGTGCCAGCAGTAGGGGGACGCGGGGGGAGACCCAGTACTTC.

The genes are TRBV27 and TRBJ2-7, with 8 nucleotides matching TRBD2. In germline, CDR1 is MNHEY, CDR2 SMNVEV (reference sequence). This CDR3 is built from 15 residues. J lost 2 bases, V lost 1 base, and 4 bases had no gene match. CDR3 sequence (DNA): TGTGCCAGCAGTTTATTTAGCGGGACCCCCTACGAGCAGTACTTC. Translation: CASSLFSGTPYEQYF.

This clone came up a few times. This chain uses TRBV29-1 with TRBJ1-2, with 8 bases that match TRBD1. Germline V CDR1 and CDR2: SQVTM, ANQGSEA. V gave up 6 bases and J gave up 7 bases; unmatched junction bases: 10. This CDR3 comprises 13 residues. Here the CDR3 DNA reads TGCAGCGTCGCTGTACAGGGGGTAGGTGGCTACACCTTC. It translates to CSVAVQGVGGYTF. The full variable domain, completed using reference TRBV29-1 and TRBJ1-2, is SAVISQKPSRDICQRGTSLTIQCQVDSQVTMMFWYRQQPGQSLTLIATANQGSEATYESGFVIDKFPISRPNLTFSTLTVSNMSPEDSSIYLCSVAVQGVGGYTFGSGTRLTVV.

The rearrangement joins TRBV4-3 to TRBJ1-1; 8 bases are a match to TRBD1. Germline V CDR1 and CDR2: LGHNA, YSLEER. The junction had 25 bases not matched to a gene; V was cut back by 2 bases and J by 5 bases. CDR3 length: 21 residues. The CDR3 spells CASSQIVRGPRYVDRRTEAFF. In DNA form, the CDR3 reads TGCGCCAGCAGCCAAATTGTCAGGGGGCCCCGGTACGTCGACAGGCGGACTGAAGCTTTCTTT.

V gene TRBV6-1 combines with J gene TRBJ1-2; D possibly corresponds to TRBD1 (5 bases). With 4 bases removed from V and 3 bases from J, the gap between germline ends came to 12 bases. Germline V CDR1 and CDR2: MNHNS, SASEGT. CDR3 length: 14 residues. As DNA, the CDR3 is TGTGCCAGCAGTGCCACCCGGGGGGACTATGGCTACACCTTC. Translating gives CASSATRGDYGYTF.

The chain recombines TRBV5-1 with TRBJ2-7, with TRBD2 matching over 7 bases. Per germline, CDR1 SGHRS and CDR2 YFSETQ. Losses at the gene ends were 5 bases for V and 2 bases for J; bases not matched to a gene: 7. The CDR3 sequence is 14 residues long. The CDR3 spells CASSRDYRTYEQYF. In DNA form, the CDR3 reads TGCGCCAGCAGTCGGGACTACCGAACCTACGAGCAGTACTTC.

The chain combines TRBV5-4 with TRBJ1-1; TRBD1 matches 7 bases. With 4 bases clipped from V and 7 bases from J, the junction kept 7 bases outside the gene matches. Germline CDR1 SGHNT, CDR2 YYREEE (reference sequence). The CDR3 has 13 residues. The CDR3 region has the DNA TGTGCCAGCAGCCACGTCACAGGGGATGAAGCTTTCTTT. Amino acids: CASSHVTGDEAFF.

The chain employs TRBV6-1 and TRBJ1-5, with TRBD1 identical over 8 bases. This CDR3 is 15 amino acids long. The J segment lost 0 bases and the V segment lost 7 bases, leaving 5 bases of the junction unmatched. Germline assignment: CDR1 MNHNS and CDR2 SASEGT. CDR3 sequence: CASTPTGDSNQPQHF. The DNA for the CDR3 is TGTGCCAGCACTCCGACAGGGGATAGCAATCAGCCCCAGCATTTT.

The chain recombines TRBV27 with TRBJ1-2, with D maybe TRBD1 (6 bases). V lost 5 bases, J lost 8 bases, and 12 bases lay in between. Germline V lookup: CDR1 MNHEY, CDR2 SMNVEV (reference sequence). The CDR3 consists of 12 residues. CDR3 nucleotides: TGTGCCAGCAGTACAACCACAGGGGGCTACACCTTC. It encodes CASSTTTGGYTF.

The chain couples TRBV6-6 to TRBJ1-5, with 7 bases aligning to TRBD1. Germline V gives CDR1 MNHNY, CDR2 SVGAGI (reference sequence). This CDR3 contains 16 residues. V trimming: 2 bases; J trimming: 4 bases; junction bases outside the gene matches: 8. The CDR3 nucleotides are TGTGCCAGCAGTTACATTGAGGGGGCGGGAAATCAGCCCCAGCATTTT. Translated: CASSYIEGAGNQPQHF.

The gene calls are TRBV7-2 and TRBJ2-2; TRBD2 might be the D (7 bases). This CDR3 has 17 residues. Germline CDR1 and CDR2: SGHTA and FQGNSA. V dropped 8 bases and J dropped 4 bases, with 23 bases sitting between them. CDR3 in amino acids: CASSVTWGGQGTGELFF. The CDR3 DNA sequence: TGTGCCAGCTCCGTGACTTGGGGGGGGCAGGGCACCGGGGAGCTGTTTTTT.